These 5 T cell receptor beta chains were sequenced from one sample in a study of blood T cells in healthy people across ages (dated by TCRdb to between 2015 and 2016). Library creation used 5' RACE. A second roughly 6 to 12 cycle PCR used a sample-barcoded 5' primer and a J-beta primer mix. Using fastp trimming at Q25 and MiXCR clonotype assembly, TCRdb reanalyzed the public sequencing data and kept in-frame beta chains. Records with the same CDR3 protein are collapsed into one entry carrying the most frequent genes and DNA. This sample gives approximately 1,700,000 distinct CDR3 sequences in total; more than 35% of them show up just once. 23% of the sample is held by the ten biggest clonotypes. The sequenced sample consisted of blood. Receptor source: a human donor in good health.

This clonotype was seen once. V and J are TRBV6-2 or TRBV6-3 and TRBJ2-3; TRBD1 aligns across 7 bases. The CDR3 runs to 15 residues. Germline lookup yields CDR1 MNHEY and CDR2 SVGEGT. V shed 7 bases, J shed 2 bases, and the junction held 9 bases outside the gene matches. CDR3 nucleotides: TGTGCCAGCAACCAACTCGACAGGGACACAGATACGCAGTATTTT. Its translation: CASNQLDRDTDTQYF.

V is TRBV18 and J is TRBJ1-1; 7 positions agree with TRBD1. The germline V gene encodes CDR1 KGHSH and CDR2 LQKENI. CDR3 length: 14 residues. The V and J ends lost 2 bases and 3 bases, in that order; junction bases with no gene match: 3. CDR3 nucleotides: TGTGCCAGCTCACCAAGCAGGGGGGACACTGAAGCTTTCTTT. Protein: CASSPSRGDTEAFF.

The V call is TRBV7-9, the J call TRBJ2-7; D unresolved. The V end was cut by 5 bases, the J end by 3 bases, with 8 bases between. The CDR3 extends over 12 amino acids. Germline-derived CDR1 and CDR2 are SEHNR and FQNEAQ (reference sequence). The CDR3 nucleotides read TGTGCCAGCAGCATGTCCGGCTACGAGCAGTACTTC. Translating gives CASSMSGYEQYF. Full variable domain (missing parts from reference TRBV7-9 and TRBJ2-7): DTGVSQNPRHKITKRGQNVTFRCDPISEHNRLYWYRQTLGQGPEFLTYFQNEAQLEKSRLLSDRFSAERPKGSFSTLEIQRTEQGDSAMYLCASSMSGYEQYFGPGTRLTVT.

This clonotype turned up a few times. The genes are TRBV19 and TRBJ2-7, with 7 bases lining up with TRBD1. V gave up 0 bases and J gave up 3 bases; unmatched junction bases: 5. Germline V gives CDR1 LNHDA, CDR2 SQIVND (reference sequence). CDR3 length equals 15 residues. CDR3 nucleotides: TGTGCCAGTAGTATAGACCGGGACAGATACTACGAGCAGTACTTC. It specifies CASSIDRDRYYEQYF.

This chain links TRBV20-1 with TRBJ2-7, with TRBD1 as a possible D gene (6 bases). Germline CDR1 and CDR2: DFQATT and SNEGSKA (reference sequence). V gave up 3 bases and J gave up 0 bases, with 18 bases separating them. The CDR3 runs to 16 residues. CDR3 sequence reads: CSASQWGRASSYEQYF. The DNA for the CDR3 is TGCAGTGCTAGCCAGTGGGGGCGGGCCTCCTCCTACGAGCAGTACTTC.